This TCR beta chain comes out of a study of immune evolution from preneoplasia to lung adenocarcinoma. A word on this clone: What it binds is unknown.

H&E slides confirmed each diagnosis, reviewed by two pathologists independently. The protocol was immunoSEQ multiplex PCR, while the TCRdb copy is restricted to in-frame clones and leaves out a portion. The sample includes about 16,000 clones, roughly 90% of them seen just once. V lost 2 bases and J lost 9; bases outside the gene matches: 7. Germline V gene sequence: CDR1 MNHEY, CDR2 SVGAGI. The CDR3 is 15 amino acids. Study conclusions and caveats: Later-stage lesions seemingly showed higher T cell density and diversity than normal lung. Top clone share appeared to fall from AAH through AIS, MIA, adenocarcinoma. Compared with EGFR-mutant or double wild-type lesions, KRAS-mutant nodules were more clonal.

Sequenced input: FFPE invasive lung adenocarcinoma tissue. V is TRBV6-5 and J is TRBJ2-1; 10 bases are a match to TRBD2. The TCR originated in a person aged 65 to 85 with invasive lung adenocarcinoma. CDR3 sequence reads: CASSYTLAGEREQFF. CDR3 in DNA: TGTGCCAGCAGTTACACGCTAGCGGGAGAACGTGAGCAGTTCTTC.